The clone carrying this T cell receptor (beta chain) has a single count. This entry is derived from a study of blood T cell repertoires in COVID-19. Profiling relied on immunoSEQ multiplex PCR, and the TCRdb table lists in-frame clones only, not all of them. This sample has 200,000 to 300,000 clones; around 86% occur once, and the top ten carry approximately 2.4%. What the recovered Cohort 3 donors had was two negative PCRs, clearance, or symptom resolution. The CDR3 is 14 amino acids. Trimming shortened V by 4 bases and J by 5 bases, and 14 bases separated the two germline ends. Germline lookup yields CDR1 LGHNA and CDR2 YSLEER.

The rearrangement joins TRBV4-3 to TRBJ1-2; possible D gene TRBD1, 5 bases. Source material: PBMCs or T cells enriched from blood (not recorded which). This sequence was found in a woman aged 18-30 years who had recovered from COVID-19. The CDR3 sequence is CASSPAGRGYGYTF. The CDR3 DNA reads TGCGCCAGCAGCCCGGCGGGGAGGGGTTATGGCTACACCTTC.